A single sample gave rise to the 22 T cell receptor beta chains below, sequenced in a study of T cell repertoires in cytomegalovirus infection. One entry per CDR3 protein, called by TCRdb with MiXCR from the reads. The profile shows roughly 200,000 distinct CDR3 sequences, roughly 9.8% of them singletons. Source material: PBMCs. All receptors come from a human donor in good health (CMV status not recorded). Some clones in this sample may be carry-over from other donors' samples.

V usage is TRBV2 and J usage is TRBJ2-2; 8 nucleotides match TRBD1. CDR1 and CDR2 (germline): SNHLY, FYNNEI. The V segment lost 6 bases and the J segment 5 bases; nucleotides outside the gene matches: 8. There are 15 residues in the CDR3. The CDR3 region is CASRSGGVETGELFF. In DNA, the CDR3 is TGTGCCAGCAGGTCAGGGGGCGTTGAGACCGGGGAGCTGTTTTTT. The entire variable domain, with the rest obtained from reference TRBV2 and TRBJ2-2, is as follows: EPEVTQTPSHQVTQMGQEVILRCVPISNHLYFYWYRQILGQKVEFLVSFYNNEISEKSEIFDDQFSVERPDGSNFTLKIRSTKLEDSAMYFCASRSGGVETGELFFGEGSRLTVL.

This clonotype was seen repeatedly, ten times or more. The chain couples TRBV7-2 to TRBJ1-3; TRBD1 matches 12 bases. The CDR3 totals 19 residues. CDR1 is SGHTA and CDR2 is FQGNSA in the germline V gene. V lost 2 bases, J lost 0 bases, and 8 bases stayed unmatched. CDR3 sequence reads: CASSLWGQGAISSGNTIYF. CDR3 DNA: TGTGCCAGCAGCTTATGGGGACAGGGGGCTATAAGCTCTGGAAACACCATATATTTT.

This clonotype was counted a few times. The chain links TRBV7-2 to TRBJ2-4, with D perhaps TRBD2 (6 bases). V shed 5 bases and J shed 4 bases, with 15 bases lying between them. Germline-derived CDR1 and CDR2 are SGHTA and FQGNSA. The CDR3 has 15 residues. CDR3 DNA: TGTGCCAGCAGCCCGTTAGCGGCGGGGAAAAACATTCAGTACTTC. Translating gives CASSPLAAGKNIQYF.

This clonotype was observed a few times. The J gene is TRBJ1-1, the V gene TRBV6-6; D uncertain. The CDR3 covers 13 residues. From germline, CDR1 is MNHNY and CDR2 SVGAGI (reference sequence). The V and J ends lost 1 base and 6 bases respectively, with 9 bases between them. As DNA, the CDR3 is TGTGCCAGCAGTTACTTGGGCGGCCCTGAAGCTTTCTTT. Translating it yields CASSYLGGPEAFF.

This clonotype was detected ten times or more. The CDR3 bases are TGTGCCAGCAGCTTGACTAGCGGGAGGGCTAATGAGCAGTTCTTC. Protein: CASSLTSGRANEQFF. V and J are TRBV7-9 and TRBJ2-1; 14 bases are a match to TRBD2. This CDR3 is 15 amino acids long. Trimming took 3 bases from V and 7 from J; bases not matched to a gene: 2. The germline CDR1 and CDR2 sequences are SEHNR and FQNEAQ (reference sequence).

The chain has TRBV12-3 or TRBV12-4 and TRBJ2-7; no definite D call. There are 14 residues in the CDR3. Trimming left V 0 bases short and J 0 bases short, with 6 bases between. The CDR3 sequence: CASSLAESSYEQYF. CDR3 in DNA: TGTGCCAGCAGTTTAGCAGAGAGCTCCTACGAGCAGTACTTC.

This clonotype was seen repeatedly, ten times or more. The chain couples TRBV7-2 to TRBJ1-3; no clear D. V lost 3 bases to trimming and J lost 1 base, with 16 bases between them. The CDR3 totals 17 residues. Germline V gene sequence: CDR1 SGHTA, CDR2 FQGNSA. The CDR3 reads CASSFGGPAGSGNTIYF. In DNA form, the CDR3 reads TGTGCCAGCAGCTTCGGTGGCCCCGCGGGGTCTGGAAACACCATATATTTT. The whole variable domain, filled in from reference TRBV7-2 and TRBJ1-3, reads GAGVSQSPSNKVTEKGKDVELRCDPISGHTALYWYRQSLGQGLEFLIYFQGNSAPDKSGLPSDRFSAERTGGSVSTLTIQRTQQEDSAVYLCASSFGGPAGSGNTIYFGEGSWLTVV.

This clonotype was detected many times. The chain has TRBV7-2 and TRBJ2-5, with D perhaps matching TRBD1 (6 bases). Germline V gives CDR1 SGHTA, CDR2 FQGNSA. Trimming shortened V by 3 bases and J by 5 bases, and 13 bases separated the two germline ends. This CDR3 comprises 14 residues. The DNA for the CDR3 is TGTGCCAGCAGCTTTTCCCAGGGGTATGAGACCCAGTACTTC. Translated, it gives CASSFSQGYETQYF.

This chain joins TRBV6-2 or TRBV6-3 and TRBJ1-1, with TRBD1 as a possible D gene (6 bases). Germline CDR1 is MNHEY and CDR2 is SVGEGT. This CDR3 comprises 13 residues. Trimming removed 11 bases from V and 2 bases from J, with 15 bases in between. The chain's CDR3 is CAGADRVNTEAFF. The CDR3 coding sequence is TGTGCCGGGGCGGACAGAGTTAACACTGAAGCTTTCTTT.

A remark on this clonotype: Since a much larger clone is just one base distant, this may be a read error. The CDR3 is CSTSGGTDTQYF. The DNA for the CDR3 is TGCAGTACTAGCGGGGGCACAGATACGCAGTATTTT. This rearrangement joins TRBV20-1 to TRBJ2-3; 10 bases align to TRBD2. This CDR3 has 12 residues. The germline V gene has CDR1 DFQATT and CDR2 SNEGSKA (reference sequence).

The J gene is TRBJ2-2, the V gene TRBV29-1; D may match TRBD1 or TRBD2 (5 bases each). The CDR3 loop spans 15 amino acids. Germline V gives CDR1 SQVTM, CDR2 ANQGSEA. The germline V and J ends were trimmed by 6 bases and 0 bases, with 14 bases remaining between them. The CDR3 DNA reads TGCAGCGTCGAGGCCGGGACGACGAACACCGGGGAGCTGTTTTTT. It is translated as CSVEAGTTNTGELFF.

This clonotype was seen a handful of times. The genes are TRBV6-2 or TRBV6-3 and TRBJ2-5; D gene ambiguous. CDR1 and CDR2 from the germline V gene are MNHEY and SVGEGT. The CDR3 runs 12 residues. Trimming cost V 2 bases and J 2 bases, with 3 bases left between them. CDR3 region: CASSYRQETQYF. The CDR3 DNA sequence: TGTGCCAGCAGTTACCGACAAGAGACCCAGTACTTC.

This chain uses TRBV7-2 with TRBJ1-1; D is possibly TRBD1 (6 bases). Germline V gene lookup returns CDR1 SGHTA and CDR2 FQGNSA. The CDR3 runs 15 residues. Trimming stripped 0 bases from V and 1 base from J, with 9 bases between. Written as DNA, the CDR3 is TGTGCCAGCAGCTTAGCCAGGGGCCGGAACACTGAAGCTTTCTTT. Translation: CASSLARGRNTEAFF. Looking up the rest from reference TRBV7-2 and TRBJ1-1 gives the full variable domain: GAGVSQSPSNKVTEKGKDVELRCDPISGHTALYWYRQSLGQGLEFLIYFQGNSAPDKSGLPSDRFSAERTGGSVSTLTIQRTQQEDSAVYLCASSLARGRNTEAFFGQGTRLTVV.

This clonotype was seen many times. The chain combines TRBV25-1 with TRBJ1-2; D perhaps matches TRBD1 (5 bases). Per germline, CDR1 MGHDK and CDR2 SYGVNS. The CDR3 spans 12 residues. Trimming took 4 bases from V and 7 from J, leaving 10 bases between them. CDR3 sequence reads: CASSGLGGGYTF. In DNA, the CDR3 is TGTGCCAGCAGTGGCCTGGGGGGTGGCTACACCTTC.

The chain employs TRBV28 and TRBJ2-7; no firm D call. The CDR3 covers 12 residues. V dropped 3 bases and J dropped 6 bases, with 9 bases sitting between them. Germline CDR1 is MDHEN and CDR2 is SYDVKM. The CDR3 is CASSLSQTEQYF. The CDR3 nucleotides are TGTGCCAGCAGTTTGTCTCAGACCGAGCAGTACTTC.

This clonotype was seen many times. DNA of the CDR3: TGCGCCAGCAGCCAAGATATGACATACAATGAGCAGTTCTTC. Its protein is CASSQDMTYNEQFF. J is TRBJ2-1 and V is TRBV4-3; D remains ambiguous. Germline V CDR1 and CDR2: LGHNA, YSLEER. The CDR3 contains 14 residues. Trimming removed 0 bases from V and 4 bases from J, with 7 bases in between.

There are many counts of this clonotype. The chain recombines TRBV6-1 with TRBJ2-1; D uncertain. The CDR3 spans 13 residues. Germline V gene lookup returns CDR1 MNHNS and CDR2 SASEGT. V gave up 6 bases and J gave up 3 bases, with 9 bases separating them. The CDR3 reads CASSRYSYNEQFF. The CDR3 DNA is TGTGCCAGCAGCCGGTACAGCTACAATGAGCAGTTCTTC.

This clonotype was seen many times. This chain joins TRBV7-2 and TRBJ1-6, with no clear D. The CDR3 has 16 amino acids. CDR1 is SGHTA, CDR2 FQGNSA, per germline. V was shortened by 7 bases and J by 2 bases, with 15 bases between the two germline ends. CDR3 loop: CASMTRWEPYNSPLHF. In DNA, the CDR3 is TGTGCCAGCATGACTAGATGGGAACCCTATAATTCACCCCTCCACTTT.

This clonotype showed up many times. CDR3 coding DNA: TGTGCCAGCAGTTACTCGATCCGATTGGGGAGCACAGATACGCAGTATTTT. Amino acids: CASSYSIRLGSTDTQYF. The rearrangement joins TRBV6-2 or TRBV6-3 to TRBJ2-3, with D unresolved. The V gene's germline CDR1 is MNHEY and CDR2 SVGEGT. Trimming pared 0 bases from V and 0 bases from J, leaving 13 bases between. CDR3 size: 17 residues.

This clonotype showed up many times. V is TRBV14 and J is TRBJ1-1; D gene uncertain. V lost 1 base and J 2 bases, leaving 8 bases between the germline ends. The CDR3 has 14 amino acids. CDR1 and CDR2 (germline): SGHDN, FVKESK. The CDR3 reads CASSQATDNTEAFF. CDR3 sequence (DNA): TGTGCCAGCAGCCAAGCAACGGATAACACTGAAGCTTTCTTT.

In its sample, this clonotype was seen many times. The chain is built from TRBV7-2 and TRBJ1-1, with D uncertain. Germline loops: CDR1 SGHTA, CDR2 FQGNSA. The CDR3 sequence is 15 residues long. Between the trimmed V and J ends, which lost 1 base and 5 bases, there was a span of 14 bases. CDR3 DNA sequence: TGTGCCAGCAGCTTAGTCCTTTCGGGCAGGACTGAAGCTTTCTTT. This sequence encodes CASSLVLSGRTEAFF.

This clonotype was observed many times. The rearrangement links TRBV7-2 to TRBJ1-2; 7 positions match TRBD1. V dropped 5 bases and J dropped 6; count of bases not matched to a gene: 9. CDR1 and CDR2 (germline): SGHTA, FQGNSA. CDR3 length: 14 residues. The DNA for the CDR3 is TGTGCCAGCAGCCGTAGGGGGCAGGGGGATGGCTACACCTTC. Protein: CASSRRGQGDGYTF.